The clone carrying this T cell receptor (beta chain) showed up just a few times. These data come from a study of blood T cell repertoires in COVID-19. On the study more broadly: Collection of acute and convalescent COVID-19 samples took place in the United States, Italy and Spain. From T cells, B-cell-depleted T cells, or PBMCs came the material, which was cDNA or gDNA.

Per the authors' pipeline: Estimation of nucleated cell counts relied on the amplification of reference gene primers. Sequencing used immunoSEQ multiplex PCR; TCRdb keeps in-frame clones, though not all of them. That table furnishes V, J and clone size, whereas the DNA furnished D and trimming. The table lists 45,000 to 65,000 clones, roughly 84% of them singletons. Trimming took 3 bases from V and 0 from J, leaving 17 bases between them. The germline gives CDR1 SNHLY, CDR2 FYNNEI. The CDR3 covers 17 residues. The rearrangement links TRBV2 to TRBJ1-2; D is perhaps TRBD1 (6 bases). The receptor's source is a man aged 50 to 59 with active COVID-19. Sequencing was performed on peripheral blood. The CDR3 bases are TGTGCCAGCAGTGAGGGTCGGGGGGCCCGCTCTAACTATGGCTACACCTTC. Translation: CASSEGRGARSNYGYTF.